One sample yielded the 18 T cell receptor beta chains listed below, sequenced in a study of T-cell memory formation after mild COVID-19. TCRdb re-called the 5' RACE reads through MiXCR, storing one row per CDR3 protein. The sample lists about 280,000 distinct CDR3 sequences; approximately 8% were seen once. The sample consisted of PBMCs or a T cell subset sorted from them (not recorded which). The receptors here all came from a man younger than 30 who had mild COVID-19 (a few samples of this study predate the infection). Cell type and time point are not known.

The chain has TRBV5-1 and TRBJ1-1; TRBD1 matches at 8 bases. Germline CDR1 SGHRS, CDR2 YFSETQ. Unmatched junction bases numbered 15, after V lost 3 bases and J lost 5 bases. The CDR3 has 17 amino acids. The CDR3 DNA is TGCGCCAGCAGCTCGCGTCCAGGGGGCTGGGTTAATACTGAAGCTTTCTTT. Protein: CASSSRPGGWVNTEAFF.

This clonotype was seen repeatedly, ten times or more. The genes are TRBV9 and TRBJ2-1; TRBD2 might be the D (7 bases). This CDR3 is built from 15 residues. V dropped 0 bases and J dropped 7 bases, with 14 bases sitting between them. Per germline, CDR1 SGDLS and CDR2 YYNGEE. As DNA, the CDR3 is TGTGCCAGCAGCGTAGAGGGGGGGCGTTCAAATGAGCAGTTCTTC. Translating it yields CASSVEGGRSNEQFF.

The genes are TRBV15 and TRBJ2-7; TRBD1 or TRBD2 may be the D gene (5 bases each). Germline CDR1 reads LNHNV; CDR2 reads YYDKDF (reference sequence). This CDR3 spans 15 amino acids. V gave up 5 bases and J gave up 2 bases, with 16 bases separating them. CDR3 nucleotide sequence: TGTGCCACCAGCGGACCTGGGACCGAAGCCTACGAGCAGTACTTC. It specifies CATSGPGTEAYEQYF.

This clonotype was seen ten or more times. This rearrangement joins TRBV4-2 to TRBJ1-2, with D unclear. V was pared by 1 base and J by 5 bases, with 11 bases between. Germline V lookup: CDR1 LGHNA, CDR2 YNFKEQ. This CDR3 has 14 amino acids. The CDR3 DNA follows: TGTGCCAGCAGCCAAGGGCCGCTTGGGTATGGCTACACCTTC. This encodes CASSQGPLGYGYTF.

This clonotype was observed at least ten times. The chain carries TRBV18 and TRBJ2-5, with no clear D. The CDR3 loop spans 14 amino acids. Germline CDR1 reads KGHSH; CDR2 reads LQKENI. V lost 2 bases, J lost 2 bases, and 9 bases lay in between. The CDR3 bases are TGTGCCAGCTCACCAGGGAATAGGCAAGAGACCCAGTACTTC. This sequence encodes CASSPGNRQETQYF.

This clonotype appeared many times. The chain recombines TRBV5-1 with TRBJ2-1; 11 nucleotides line up with TRBD2. V lost 2 bases to trimming and J lost 7 bases; unmatched junction nucleotides: 8. Germline V gene lookup returns CDR1 SGHRS and CDR2 YFSETQ. The CDR3 runs 16 residues. CDR3 sequence: CASSFLSGGALNEQFF. CDR3 bases: TGCGCCAGCAGCTTCCTTAGCGGGGGGGCTTTAAATGAGCAGTTCTTC.

This clonotype came up a few times. The V gene is TRBV5-1, the J gene TRBJ1-4; 7 nucleotides agree with TRBD1. Germline CDR1 and CDR2: SGHRS and YFSETQ. CDR3 size: 15 residues. Trimming cost V 0 bases and J 2 bases; bases outside gene matches: 1. The CDR3: CASSLEQGTNEKLFF. Written as DNA, the CDR3 is TGCGCCAGCAGCTTGGAACAGGGGACTAATGAAAAACTGTTTTTT. The full variable domain, rest sourced from reference TRBV5-1 and TRBJ1-4, is KAGVTQTPRYLIKTRGQQVTLSCSPISGHRSVSWYQQTPGQGLQFLFEYFSETQRNKGNFPGRFSGRQFSNSRSEMNVSTLELGDSALYLCASSLEQGTNEKLFFGSGTQLSVL.

This clonotype has a handful of counts. The chain links TRBV5-4 to TRBJ2-5; D tentatively fits TRBD1 or TRBD2 (6 bases each). There are 18 residues in the CDR3. With 3 bases removed from V and 1 base from J, the gap between germline ends came to 22 bases. Germline loops: CDR1 SGHNT, CDR2 YYREEE (reference sequence). CDR3 sequence (DNA): TGTGCCAGCAGCTCACTCATAGGCGGGACAACGCTCCAAGAGACCCAGTACTTC. This codes for CASSSLIGGTTLQETQYF. Looking up the rest from reference TRBV5-4 and TRBJ2-5 gives the full variable domain: ETGVTQSPTHLIKTRGQQVTLRCSSQSGHNTVSWYQQALGQGPQFIFQYYREEENGRGNFPPRFSGLQFPNYSSELNVNALELDDSALYLCASSSLIGGTTLQETQYFGPGTRLLVL.

DNA of the CDR3: TGTGCCAGCGGGGCAGGGGGCACAGATACGCAGTATTTT. Protein: CASGAGGTDTQYF. V gene TRBV9 combines with J gene TRBJ2-3; TRBD1 is a possible D gene (6 bases). V lost 7 bases, J lost 1 base, and 10 bases lay in between. Germline loops: CDR1 SGDLS, CDR2 YYNGEE. This CDR3 has 13 amino acids.

The CDR3 region is CASSSGPEGTTQYF. The CDR3 region has the DNA TGTGCCAGCAGCTCAGGGCCCGAGGGAACGACCCAGTACTTC. The J gene is TRBJ2-5, the V gene TRBV11-2; TRBD1 or TRBD2 may be the D gene (5 bases each). The CDR3 loop spans 14 amino acids. The ends were cut back, 4 bases at V and 7 bases at J, with 16 bases in the middle. Germline CDR1 is SGHAT and CDR2 is FQNNGV.

This clonotype was seen a handful of times. The J gene is TRBJ2-3, the V gene TRBV20-1; D is unresolved. The CDR3 covers 13 residues. Germline V gives CDR1 DFQATT, CDR2 SNEGSKA (reference sequence). Deletions cut 6 bases from V and 2 bases from J, with 12 bases between. The CDR3 loop reads CSAQRTLTDTQYF. The CDR3 DNA is TGCAGTGCCCAGAGGACCCTCACAGATACGCAGTATTTT.

This clonotype was observed at least ten times. The V call is TRBV5-6, the J call TRBJ2-1; D is perhaps TRBD1 or TRBD2 (5 bases each). Germline lookup yields CDR1 SGHDT and CDR2 YYEEEE. V dropped 3 bases and J dropped 7 bases, with 23 bases sitting between them. The CDR3 covers 17 residues. The chain's CDR3 is CASSYWEGVPRLNEQFF. Here the CDR3 DNA reads TGTGCCAGCAGCTATTGGGAAGGGGTCCCCCGACTAAATGAGCAGTTCTTC.

This clonotype was counted between two and nine times. The chain combines TRBV5-1 with TRBJ2-1; maybe TRBD2 (5 bases). The V end lost 6 bases, the J end lost 4 bases, and 14 bases lay between the germline ends. CDR3 length: 14 residues. Germline V lookup: CDR1 SGHRS, CDR2 YFSETQ. CDR3 bases: TGCGCCAGCACCCAGACCGGGGTGTACAATGAGCAGTTCTTC. Protein sequence: CASTQTGVYNEQFF.

This clonotype occurred a few times. CDR3 nucleotides: TGTGCCACCGGGCCGAGGGGGAGCACAGATACGCAGTATTTT. Its translation is CATGPRGSTDTQYF. This chain links TRBV24-1 with TRBJ2-3, with D maybe TRBD1 (6 bases). Germline CDR1 and CDR2: KGHDR and SFDVKD. The CDR3 is 14 amino acids. Trimming took 9 bases from V and 0 from J, leaving 12 bases between them.

This clonotype turned up a few times. The CDR3 sequence: CASSPWNTGELFF. DNA for the CDR3: TGTGCCAGCAGTCCGTGGAACACCGGGGAGCTGTTTTTT. The rearrangement uses TRBV27 and TRBJ2-2, with unresolved D. V shed 5 bases and J shed 1 base, with 5 bases lying between them. Germline-derived CDR1 and CDR2 are MNHEY and SMNVEV (reference sequence). The CDR3 is 13 amino acids.

This clonotype was recorded a few times. The V call is TRBV2, the J call TRBJ1-6, with D perhaps TRBD1 (5 bases). Germline V gene sequence: CDR1 SNHLY, CDR2 FYNNEI. This CDR3 contains 16 residues. With 6 bases removed from V and 14 bases from J, the gap between germline ends came to 26 bases. Here the CDR3 reads CASSSIGTALGGSLHF. The CDR3, as DNA: TGTGCCAGCAGCTCCATAGGGACGGCTCTCGGGGGATCCCTCCACTTT.

This clonotype has a handful of counts. This chain connects TRBV6-1 to TRBJ1-2, with no clear D. Per the germline V gene, CDR1 is MNHNS and CDR2 is SASEGT. Trimming cost V 3 bases and J 4 bases, with 21 bases left between them. The CDR3 contains 17 residues. DNA for the CDR3: TGTGCCAGCAGTGAGCCCTACAGTTTAGTCCACCTCTATGGCTACACCTTC. As protein: CASSEPYSLVHLYGYTF.

The chain employs TRBV6-5 and TRBJ2-1, with 7 positions matching TRBD1. CDR1 is MNHEY and CDR2 is SVGAGI in the germline V gene. There are 16 residues in the CDR3. Trimming took 0 bases from V and 8 from J; bases not matched to a gene: 10. CDR3 nucleotide sequence: TGTGCCAGCAGTTACTCCGGGACAGCTTTTTCGGATGAGCAGTTCTTC. Encoded protein: CASSYSGTAFSDEQFF.